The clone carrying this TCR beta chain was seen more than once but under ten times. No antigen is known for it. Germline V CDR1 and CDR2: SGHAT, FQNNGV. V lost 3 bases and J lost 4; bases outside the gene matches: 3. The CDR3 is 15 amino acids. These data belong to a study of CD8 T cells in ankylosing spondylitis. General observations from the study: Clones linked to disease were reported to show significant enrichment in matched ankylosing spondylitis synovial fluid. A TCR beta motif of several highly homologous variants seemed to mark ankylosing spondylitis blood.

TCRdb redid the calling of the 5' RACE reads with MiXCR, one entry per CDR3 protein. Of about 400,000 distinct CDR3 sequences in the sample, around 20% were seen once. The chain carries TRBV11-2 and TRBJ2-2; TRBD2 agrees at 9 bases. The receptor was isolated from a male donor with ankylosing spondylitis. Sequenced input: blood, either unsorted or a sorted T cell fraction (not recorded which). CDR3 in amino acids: CASSFVTSGTGELFF. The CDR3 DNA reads TGTGCCAGCAGCTTTGTGACTAGCGGCACCGGGGAGCTGTTTTTT. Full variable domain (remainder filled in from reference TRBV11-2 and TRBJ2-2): EAGVAQSPRYKIIEKRQSVAFWCNPISGHATLYWYQQILGQGPKLLIQFQNNGVVDDSQLPKDRFSAERLKGVDSTLKIQPAKLEDSAVYLCASSFVTSGTGELFFGEGSRLTVL.